This T cell receptor (beta chain) was retrieved from a study of vaccination and CD4 T cells after COVID-19. Noted treatment: roughly 10-day PBMC culture with coronavirus spike peptide pools or control peptides (ViraFEST assay). Harvesting of the unexposed donor's CD4+ T cells predated the COVID-19 pandemic (2011-2018). ViraFEST sequenced TCRs after peptide-pool expansion of antigen-specific T cells. General observations from the study: In convalescent patients, 304 of 307 vaccine-specific clones were spike mono-reactive.

The Oncomine TCR Beta short-read assay was applied to DNA of cultured CD4+ T cells. It was from cultured CD4+ T cells that genomic DNA was extracted. Via MiXCR, TCRdb re-called the PCR reads, giving one row per CDR3 protein. Of 5,000 to 7,000 distinct CDR3 sequences detected, roughly 66% appear once; the ten largest clones hold approximately 52%. The J segment lost 8 bases and the V segment lost 4 bases, leaving 6 bases of the junction unmatched. This CDR3 has 13 residues. About this clonotype: Its specificity is unknown.

This receptor was identified in a human donor in good health. Sequencing input: CD4+ T cells from blood, cultured in vitro. The gene calls are TRBV12-3 or TRBV12-4 and TRBJ1-2, with 8 positions matching TRBD1. DNA for the CDR3: TGTGCCAGCAGTTGGCGACAGGGGATGGGCTACACCTTC. Encoded protein: CASSWRQGMGYTF.